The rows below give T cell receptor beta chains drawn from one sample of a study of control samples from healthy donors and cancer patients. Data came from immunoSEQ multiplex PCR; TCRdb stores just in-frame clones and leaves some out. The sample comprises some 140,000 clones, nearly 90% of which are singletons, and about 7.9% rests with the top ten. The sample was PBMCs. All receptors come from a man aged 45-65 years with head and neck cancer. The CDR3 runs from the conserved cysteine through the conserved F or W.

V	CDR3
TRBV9	CASKGQGVNEQFF
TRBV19	CASRTGTGGNEQFF
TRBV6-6	CASRSPWTGLGQPQHF
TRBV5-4	CASSLQGGLSSGYTF
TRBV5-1	CASSLAGVGTEAFF
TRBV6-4	CASSDSLGDPYNEQFF
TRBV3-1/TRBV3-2	CASSQGEGLAVTEQFF
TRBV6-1	CASSEMVGQPQHF
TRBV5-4	CASSLGPRDNEQFF
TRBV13	CASSLVGGPRNEQFF
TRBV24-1	CATSGDGNQPQHF
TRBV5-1	CASTTGVSSPYEQYF
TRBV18	CASSPPAGGSTDTQYF
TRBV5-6	CASSAGSTYYGYTF
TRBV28	CASSPRFNPAAGPLNTEAFF
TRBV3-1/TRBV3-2	CASSQEGSGGAPDGELFF
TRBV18	CASSPAGNQPQHF
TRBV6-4	CASSDAGTGGFGELFF
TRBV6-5	CASSPVRGSTGELFF
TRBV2	CASSDRAGGTDTQYF
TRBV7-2	CASSLGGTFSYEQYF
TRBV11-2	CASTSRYQETQYF
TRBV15	CATSRQGRETQYF
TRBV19	CASNPSVGGVYNEQFF
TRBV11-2	CASSSGQGLDYGYTF
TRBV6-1	CASSDEGPNTEAFF